Below, one T cell receptor beta chain is given with its context. The data derive from a study of blood T cell repertoires in COVID-19. Study at large: Samples came from the United States, Italy and Spain, spanning acute and convalescent COVID-19.

Repertoires were generated with immunoSEQ multiplex PCR, while TCRdb's copy carries only in-frame clones and drops some. Here the sample spans about 230,000 clones, about 83% being singletons. Germline V gene lookup returns CDR1 LNHDA and CDR2 SQIVND (reference sequence). V lost 6 bases, J lost 5 bases, and 16 bases lay in between. The CDR3 runs 14 residues. Enrolment of Seattle patients took place during active infection, and they were followed longitudinally. The sample was peripheral blood. This chain joins TRBV19 and TRBJ1-1; possible D gene TRBD1, 5 bases. The sequence was collected from a woman aged 25 to 45 with COVID-19, enrolled during active disease. CDR3 sequence (DNA): TGTGCCAGTAGCGATGAGAGAAGGGGAACTGAAGCTTTCTTT. Its translation is CASSDERRGTEAFF.